Detailed here is one T cell receptor (beta chain). Per the authors' pipeline: Amplification of reference gene primers was used by the study to estimate nucleated cell counts. The data were produced by immunoSEQ multiplex PCR, yet TCRdb's version contains in-frame clones alone and is incomplete. The DNA gave D and trimming, while V, J and clone size come from that table. The sample lists 150,000 to 200,000 clones, roughly 89% occurring once. This record comes from a study of blood T cell repertoires in COVID-19. Study-level information: Sites in the United States, Italy and Spain provided acute and convalescent COVID-19 samples. PBMCs, B-cell-depleted T cells, or T cells were the source of the cDNA or gDNA that made up the material.

Enrolment of Seattle patients took place during active infection, and they were followed longitudinally. Germline assignment: CDR1 KGHSH and CDR2 LQKENI. Deletions cut 1 base from V and 7 bases from J, with 19 bases between. CDR3 length: 16 residues. Sequenced material: peripheral blood. The chain links TRBV18 to TRBJ1-2; no reliable D call. The clonotype originates from a woman in her sixties or seventies with COVID-19, enrolled during active disease. CDR3 in amino acids: CASSPLGSPIEGGYTF. In nucleotides, the CDR3 is TGTGCCAGCTCACCACTGGGGAGCCCAATAGAGGGTGGCTACACCTTC. Complete variable domain (other parts from reference TRBV18 and TRBJ1-2): NAGVMQNPRHLVRRRGQEARLRCSPMKGHSHVYWYRQLPEEGLKFMVYLQKENIIDESGMPKERFSAEFPKEGPSILRIQQVVRGDSAAYFCASSPLGSPIEGGYTFGSGTRLTVV.